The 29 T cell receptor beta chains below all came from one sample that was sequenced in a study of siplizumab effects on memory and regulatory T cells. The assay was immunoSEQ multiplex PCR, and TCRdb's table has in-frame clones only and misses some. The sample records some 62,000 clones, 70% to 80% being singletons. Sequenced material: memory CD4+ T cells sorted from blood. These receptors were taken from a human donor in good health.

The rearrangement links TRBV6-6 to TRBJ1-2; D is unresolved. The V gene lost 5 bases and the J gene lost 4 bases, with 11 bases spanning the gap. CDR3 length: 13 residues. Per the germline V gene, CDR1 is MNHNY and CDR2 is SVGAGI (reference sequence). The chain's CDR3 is CASSKGRSYGYTF. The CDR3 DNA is TGTGCCAGCAGTAAAGGACGGTCCTATGGCTACACCTTC.

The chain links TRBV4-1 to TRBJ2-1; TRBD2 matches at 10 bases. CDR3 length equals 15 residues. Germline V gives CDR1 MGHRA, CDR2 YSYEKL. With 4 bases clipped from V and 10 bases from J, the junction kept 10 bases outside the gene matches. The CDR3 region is CASSPPLAGAGEQFF. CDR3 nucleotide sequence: TGCGCCAGCAGCCCGCCCCTAGCGGGGGCGGGGGAGCAGTTCTTC.

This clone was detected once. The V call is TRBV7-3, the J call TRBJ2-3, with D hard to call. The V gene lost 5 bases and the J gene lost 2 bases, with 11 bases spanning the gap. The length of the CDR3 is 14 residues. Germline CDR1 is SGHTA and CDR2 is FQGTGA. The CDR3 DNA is TGTGCCAGCAGCCAACATCGGACCACAGATACGCAGTATTTT. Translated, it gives CASSQHRTTDTQYF.

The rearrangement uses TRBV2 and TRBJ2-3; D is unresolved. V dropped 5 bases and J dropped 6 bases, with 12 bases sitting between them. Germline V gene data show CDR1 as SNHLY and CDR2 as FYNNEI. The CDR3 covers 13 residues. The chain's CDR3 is CASSYTQLDTQYF. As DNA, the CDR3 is TGTGCCAGCAGTTACACCCAACTGGATACGCAGTATTTT.

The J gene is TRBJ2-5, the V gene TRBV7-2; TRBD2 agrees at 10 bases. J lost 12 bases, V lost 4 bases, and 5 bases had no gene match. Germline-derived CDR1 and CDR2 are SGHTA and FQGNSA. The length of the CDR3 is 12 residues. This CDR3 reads CASSYIAGGKYF. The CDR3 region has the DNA TGTGCCAGCAGCTACATAGCGGGGGGCAAGTACTTC.

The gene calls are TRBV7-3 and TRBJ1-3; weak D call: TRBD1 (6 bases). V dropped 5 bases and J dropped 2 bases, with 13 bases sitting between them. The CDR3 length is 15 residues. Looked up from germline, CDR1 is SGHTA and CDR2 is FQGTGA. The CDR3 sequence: CASSQGRGAGNTIYF. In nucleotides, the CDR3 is TGTGCCAGCAGCCAGGGCAGGGGTGCTGGAAACACCATATATTTT.

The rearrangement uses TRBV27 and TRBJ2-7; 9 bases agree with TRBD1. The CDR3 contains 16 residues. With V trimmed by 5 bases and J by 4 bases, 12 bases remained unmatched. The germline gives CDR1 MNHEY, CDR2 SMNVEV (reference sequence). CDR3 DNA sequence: TGTGCCAGCAGTCGTCTACTAACAGGGGGCCTGTACGAGCAGTACTTC. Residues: CASSRLLTGGLYEQYF.

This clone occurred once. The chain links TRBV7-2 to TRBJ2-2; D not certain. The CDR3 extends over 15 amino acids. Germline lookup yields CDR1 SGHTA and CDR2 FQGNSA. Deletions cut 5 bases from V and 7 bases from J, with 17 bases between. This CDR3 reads CASSLPRLVGGELFF. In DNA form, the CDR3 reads TGTGCCAGCAGCCTCCCGCGGTTAGTGGGCGGGGAGCTGTTTTTT. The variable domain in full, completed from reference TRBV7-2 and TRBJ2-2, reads GAGVSQSPSNKVTEKGKDVELRCDPISGHTALYWYRQSLGQGLEFLIYFQGNSAPDKSGLPSDRFSAERTGGSVSTLTIQRTQQEDSAVYLCASSLPRLVGGELFFGEGSRLTVL.

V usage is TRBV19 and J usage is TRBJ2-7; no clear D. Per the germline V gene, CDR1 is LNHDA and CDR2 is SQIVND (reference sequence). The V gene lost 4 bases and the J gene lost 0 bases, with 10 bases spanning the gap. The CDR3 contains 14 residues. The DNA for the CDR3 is TGTGCCAGTAGTAGGCAGGCTAGCTCCTACGAGCAGTACTTC. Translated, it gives CASSRQASSYEQYF.

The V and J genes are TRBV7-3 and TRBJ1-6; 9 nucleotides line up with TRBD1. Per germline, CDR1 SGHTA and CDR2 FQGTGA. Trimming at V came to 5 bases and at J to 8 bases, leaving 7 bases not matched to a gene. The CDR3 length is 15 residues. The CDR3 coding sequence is TGTGCCAGCAGCACCCACAGGGGGCTTGATTCACCCCTCCACTTT. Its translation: CASSTHRGLDSPLHF.

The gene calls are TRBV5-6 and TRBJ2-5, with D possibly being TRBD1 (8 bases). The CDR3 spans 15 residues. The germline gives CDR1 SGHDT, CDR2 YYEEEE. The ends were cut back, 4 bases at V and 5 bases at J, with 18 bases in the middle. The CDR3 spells CASSLNGQGGETQYF. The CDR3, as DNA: TGTGCCAGCAGCCTGAATGGACAGGGAGGGGAGACCCAGTACTTC. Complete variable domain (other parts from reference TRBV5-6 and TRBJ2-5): DAGVTQSPTHLIKTRGQQVTLRCSPKSGHDTVSWYQQALGQGPQFIFQYYEEEERQRGNFPDRFSGHQFPNYSSELNVNALLLGDSALYLCASSLNGQGGETQYFGPGTRLLVL.

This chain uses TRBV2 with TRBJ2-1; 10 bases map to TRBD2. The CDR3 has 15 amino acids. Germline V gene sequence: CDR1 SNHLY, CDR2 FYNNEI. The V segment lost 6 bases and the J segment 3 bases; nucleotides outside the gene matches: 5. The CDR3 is CASRARTSGYNEQFF. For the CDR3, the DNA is TGTGCCAGCAGAGCCCGGACTAGCGGCTACAATGAGCAGTTCTTC.

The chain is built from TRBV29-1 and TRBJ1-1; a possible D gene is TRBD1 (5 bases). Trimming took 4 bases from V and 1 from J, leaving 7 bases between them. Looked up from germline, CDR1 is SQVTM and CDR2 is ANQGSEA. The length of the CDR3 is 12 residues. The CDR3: CSVVRGNTEAFF. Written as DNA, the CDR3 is TGCAGCGTTGTTAGGGGGAACACTGAAGCTTTCTTT.

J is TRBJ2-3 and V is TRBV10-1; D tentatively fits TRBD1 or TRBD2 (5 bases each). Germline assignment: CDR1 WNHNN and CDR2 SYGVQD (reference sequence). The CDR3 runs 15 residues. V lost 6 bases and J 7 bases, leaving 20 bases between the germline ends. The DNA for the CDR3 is TGCGCCAGCAGGGTCCCGGGACCTAATGTGCATACGCAGTATTTT. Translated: CASRVPGPNVHTQYF.

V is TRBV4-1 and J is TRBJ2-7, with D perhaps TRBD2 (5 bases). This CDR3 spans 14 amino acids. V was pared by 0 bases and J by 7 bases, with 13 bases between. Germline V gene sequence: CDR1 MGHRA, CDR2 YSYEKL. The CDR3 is CASSQDQAWREQYF. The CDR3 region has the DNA TGCGCCAGCAGCCAAGATCAGGCGTGGAGGGAGCAGTACTTC.

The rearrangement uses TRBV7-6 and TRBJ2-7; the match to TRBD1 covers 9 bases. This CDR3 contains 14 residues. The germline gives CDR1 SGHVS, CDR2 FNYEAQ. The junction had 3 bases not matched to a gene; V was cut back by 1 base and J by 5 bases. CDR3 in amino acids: CASSLGTGAHEQYF. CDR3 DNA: TGTGCCAGCAGCTTAGGGACAGGGGCCCACGAGCAGTACTTC.

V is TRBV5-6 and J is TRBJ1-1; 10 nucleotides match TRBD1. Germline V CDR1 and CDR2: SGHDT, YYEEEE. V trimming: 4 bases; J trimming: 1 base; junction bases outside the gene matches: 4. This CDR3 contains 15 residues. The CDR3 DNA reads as TGTGCCAGCAGCGCAGGGACAGGGGAGAACACTGAAGCTTTCTTT. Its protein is CASSAGTGENTEAFF.

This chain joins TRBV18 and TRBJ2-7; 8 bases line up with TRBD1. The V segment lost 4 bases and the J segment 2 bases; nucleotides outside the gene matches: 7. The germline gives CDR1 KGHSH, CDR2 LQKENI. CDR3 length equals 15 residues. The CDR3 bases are TGTGCCAGCTCACACCGGGACAGGATGACCTACGAGCAGTACTTC. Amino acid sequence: CASSHRDRMTYEQYF.

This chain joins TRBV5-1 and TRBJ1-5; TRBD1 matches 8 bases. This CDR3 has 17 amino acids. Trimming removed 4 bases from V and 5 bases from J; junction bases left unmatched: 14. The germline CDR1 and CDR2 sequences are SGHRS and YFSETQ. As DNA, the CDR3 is TGCGCCAGCAGCAAATTCAACTGGACAGGGATTTATCAGCCCCAGCATTTT. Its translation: CASSKFNWTGIYQPQHF.

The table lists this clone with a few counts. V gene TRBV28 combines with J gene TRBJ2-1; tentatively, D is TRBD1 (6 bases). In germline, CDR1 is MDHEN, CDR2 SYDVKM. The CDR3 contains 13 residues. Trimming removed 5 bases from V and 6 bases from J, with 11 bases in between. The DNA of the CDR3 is TGTGCCAGCAGTCATGTACAGGGCAATGAGCAGTTCTTC. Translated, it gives CASSHVQGNEQFF.

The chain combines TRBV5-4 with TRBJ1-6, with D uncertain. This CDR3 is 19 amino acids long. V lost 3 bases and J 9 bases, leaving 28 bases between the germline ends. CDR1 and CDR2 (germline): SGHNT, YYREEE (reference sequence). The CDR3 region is CASSYKPGPTPANISPLHF. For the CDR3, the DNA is TGTGCCAGCAGCTACAAACCCGGGCCAACTCCGGCCAACATTTCACCCCTCCACTTT.

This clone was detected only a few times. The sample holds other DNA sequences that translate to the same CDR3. The CDR3: CATSRTGNTEAFF. The CDR3, as DNA: TGTGCCACCAGTCGGACAGGGAACACTGAAGCTTTCTTT. The V gene is TRBV15, the J gene TRBJ1-1, with 7 bases identical to TRBD1. V shed 6 bases and J 1 base; nucleotides not matched to a gene: 2. Germline-derived CDR1 and CDR2 are LNHNV and YYDKDF (reference sequence). This CDR3 region has 13 residues.

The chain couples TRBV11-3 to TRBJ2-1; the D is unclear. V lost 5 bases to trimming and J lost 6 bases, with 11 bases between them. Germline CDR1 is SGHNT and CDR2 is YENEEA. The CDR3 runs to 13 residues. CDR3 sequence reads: CASSLNNVNEQFF. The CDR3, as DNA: TGTGCCAGCAGCCTTAATAACGTCAATGAGCAGTTCTTC.

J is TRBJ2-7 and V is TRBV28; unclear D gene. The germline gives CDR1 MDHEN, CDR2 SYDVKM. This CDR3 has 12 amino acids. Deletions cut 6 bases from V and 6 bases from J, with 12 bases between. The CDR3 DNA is TGTGCCAGCAGGCAAGCAGGCGGCGAGCAGTACTTC. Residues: CASRQAGGEQYF.

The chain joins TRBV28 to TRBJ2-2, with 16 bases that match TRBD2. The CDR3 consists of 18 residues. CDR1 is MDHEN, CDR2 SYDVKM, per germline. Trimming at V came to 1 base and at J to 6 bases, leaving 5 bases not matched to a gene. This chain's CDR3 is CASSLLVGTSGGAGELFF. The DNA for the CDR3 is TGTGCCAGCAGTTTATTAGTCGGGACTAGCGGGGGGGCCGGGGAGCTGTTTTTT.

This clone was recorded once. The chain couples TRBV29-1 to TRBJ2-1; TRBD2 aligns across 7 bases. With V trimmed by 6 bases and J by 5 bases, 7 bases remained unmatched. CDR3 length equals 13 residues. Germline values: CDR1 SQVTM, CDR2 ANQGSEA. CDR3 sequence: CSVIGGWDNEQFF. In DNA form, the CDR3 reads TGCAGCGTCATCGGGGGGTGGGACAATGAGCAGTTCTTC.

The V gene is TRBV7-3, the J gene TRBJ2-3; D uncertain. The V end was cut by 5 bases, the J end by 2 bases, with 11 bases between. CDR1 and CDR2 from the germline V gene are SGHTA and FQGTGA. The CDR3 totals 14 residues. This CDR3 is CASSGYGTTDTQYF. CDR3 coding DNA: TGTGCCAGCAGCGGATACGGAACCACAGATACGCAGTATTTT.

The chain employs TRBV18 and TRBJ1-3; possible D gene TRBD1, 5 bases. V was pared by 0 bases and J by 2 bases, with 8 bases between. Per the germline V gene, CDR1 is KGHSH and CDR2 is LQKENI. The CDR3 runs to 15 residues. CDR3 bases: TGTGCCAGCTCACCACCGGTAGGGGCTGGAAACACCATATATTTT. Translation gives CASSPPVGAGNTIYF.

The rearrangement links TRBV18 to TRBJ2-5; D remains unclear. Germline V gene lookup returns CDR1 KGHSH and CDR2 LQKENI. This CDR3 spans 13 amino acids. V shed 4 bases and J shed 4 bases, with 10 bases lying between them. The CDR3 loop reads CASSRGRRETQYF. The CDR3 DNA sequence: TGTGCCAGCTCACGAGGCAGGCGAGAGACCCAGTACTTC.